These 4 T cell receptor beta chains came from one sample sequenced in a study of CD8 T cells in Susac syndrome. Random hexamers served to reverse transcribe roughly 0.5 to 1 ug RNA. TCRdb re-derived calls from the immunoSEQ multiplex PCR reads in MiXCR, one entry per CDR3 protein. Of approximately 230,000 distinct CDR3 sequences in the sample, around 93% were seen once. Sequencing was carried out using CD4+ T cells from PBMCs. Every receptor here comes from a human donor with multiple sclerosis.

V and J are TRBV29-1 and TRBJ1-1, with unresolved D. CDR3 length: 13 residues. Trimming left V 5 bases short and J 1 base short, with 11 bases between. Germline loops: CDR1 SQVTM, CDR2 ANQGSEA. CDR3 sequence (DNA): TGCAGCGTTTCTGTCAGTCAGAACACTGAAGCTTTCTTT. This codes for CSVSVSQNTEAFF.

The gene calls are TRBV5-1 and TRBJ2-5; TRBD1 aligns across 7 bases. Germline CDR1 reads SGHRS; CDR2 reads YFSETQ. This CDR3 region has 11 residues. The junction had 4 bases not matched to a gene; V was cut back by 8 bases and J by 6 bases. The CDR3 sequence: CASATGKTQYF. The DNA of the CDR3 is TGCGCCAGTGCGACAGGGAAGACCCAGTACTTC.

This chain uses TRBV12-3 or TRBV12-4 with TRBJ2-7; 7 nucleotides line up with TRBD1. Unmatched junction bases numbered 4, after V lost 5 bases and J lost 3 bases. This CDR3 has 13 residues. The CDR3 loop reads CASSGTDFYEQYF. The CDR3, as DNA: TGTGCCAGCAGTGGGACAGACTTCTACGAGCAGTACTTC.

The gene calls are TRBV24-1 and TRBJ2-3, with a tentative D call TRBD1 (8 bases). V was pared by 7 bases and J by 6 bases, with 22 bases between. This CDR3 comprises 16 residues. Germline loops: CDR1 KGHDR, CDR2 SFDVKD. CDR3 DNA: TGTGCCACCAGGCCAAACGGACAGGGAGGGGTGGATACGCAGTATTTT. It codes for CATRPNGQGGVDTQYF.